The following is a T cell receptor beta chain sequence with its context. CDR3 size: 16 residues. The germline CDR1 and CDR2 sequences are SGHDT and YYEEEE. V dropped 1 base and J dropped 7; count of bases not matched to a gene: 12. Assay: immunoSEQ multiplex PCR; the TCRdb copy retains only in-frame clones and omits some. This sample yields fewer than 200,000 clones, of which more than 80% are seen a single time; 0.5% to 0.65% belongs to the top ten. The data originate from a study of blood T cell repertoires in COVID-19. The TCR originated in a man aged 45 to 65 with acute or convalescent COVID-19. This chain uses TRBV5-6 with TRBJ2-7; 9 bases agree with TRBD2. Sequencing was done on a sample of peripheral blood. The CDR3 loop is CASSLSVREGLWEQYF. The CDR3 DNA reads TGTGCCAGCAGCTTGTCCGTGCGGGAGGGCCTTTGGGAGCAGTACTTC.